The TCR beta chain described here comes from a study of Ad26.COV2.S vaccination and SARS-CoV-2 variants. Study-level background: Within the COV1001 Ad26.COV2.S trial arm, the donor was enrolled. In the study, Ad26.COV2.S was injected intramuscularly once, or twice 56 days apart.

Regarding the study as a whole: Breadth and depth estimates from TCRs may understate total T cell responses.

Sequencing used immunoSEQ multiplex PCR; TCRdb keeps in-frame clones, though not all of them. The sample yields about 450,000 clones, approximately 92% seen once. As to treatment: some 20 received Ad26.COV2.S at low or high dose, single or two shots; 5 received placebo; per-sample allocation not given. Each sample was drawn 63 days after the first injection (of vaccine or placebo). The CDR3 has 16 residues. Looked up from germline, CDR1 is SGHNT and CDR2 is YENEEA. Deletions cut 5 bases from V and 4 bases from J, with 20 bases between. Worth noting for this clone: The antigen remains undetermined.

Source: peripheral blood, taken in a trial of Ad26.COV2.S vaccine versus placebo. The TCR sequence derives from a person between 18 and 60 years old who received the Ad26.COV2.S COVID-19 vaccine or a placebo. The chain links TRBV11-3 to TRBJ1-1; D ambiguous. The chain's CDR3 is CASSLPRAPSGTEAFF. CDR3 sequence (DNA): TGTGCCAGCAGCCTCCCCCGGGCCCCATCAGGCACTGAAGCTTTCTTT.